The rows below give T cell receptor beta chains drawn from one sample of a study of blood T cell repertoires in COVID-19. Profiled with immunoSEQ multiplex PCR; TCRdb holds only in-frame clones, not every one. The data contain approximately 44,000 clones, 75% to 90% of them singletons. The sample comprised peripheral blood. These receptors came from a woman aged 35 to 49 with acute or convalescent COVID-19. Each CDR3 is given without its conserved first and last residue.

v_call,cdr3_aa
TRBV7-9,ASSLRGIDTGELF
TRBV28,ASSSGGQIYGYT
TRBV12-3/TRBV12-4,ASSTLEGAQH
TRBV7-3,ASSSNRGETQY
TRBV5-4,ASKVRDREMNTEAF
TRBV28,ASSSGTAAIRQPQH
TRBV6-5,ASTRGQFMNTEAF
TRBV6-5,ASSYSGTAYEQY
TRBV4-2,ASSQGGWGGNPTSYEQY
TRBV10-3,AISGTDNNQPQH
TRBV5-1,ASSLDRVNEQF
TRBV29-1,SVEQGAANEQF
TRBV7-2,ASSFTGYSYNEQF
TRBV28,ASARQQGEYEQY
TRBV10-3,AISDSTDTEAF
TRBV19,ASSYAGLGDEKLF
TRBV28,ASSSPTLTDTQY
TRBV5-4,ASSSGLAGVTGELF
TRBV27,ASSLSPSRQGVSNQPQH
TRBV29-1,SGGQGQETQY
TRBV9,ASSVGSGGLGTEAF
TRBV6-5,ASSRTFTKGDTQY
TRBV6-5,ASGSSYNSPLH
TRBV6-1,ASSEYRTGNTEAF
TRBV7-2,ASSLLEPGISPLH
TRBV5-1,ASSYDPGGTGELF
TRBV5-1,ASSRGGPPADEQF
TRBV6-5,ASRASGNTIY
TRBV5-4,ASSFDRAEKLF
TRBV7-3,ASSGSGANTGELF
TRBV29-1,SVVGEEAF
TRBV5-1,ASSLDGDKNIQY
TRBV5-1,ASSPGWAGGTYEQY
TRBV28,ASSSMNTGELF
TRBV28,ASSIRTGGVSPLH
TRBV7-3,ASSLGLAGTDTQY
TRBV5-6,ASSPRATQPQH